This is a list of T cell receptor beta chains from one sample in a study of control samples from healthy donors and cancer patients. Sequencing was performed with immunoSEQ multiplex PCR; in TCRdb, only in-frame clones are kept and a portion is missing. The sample yields over 10,000 clones, 60% to 85% seen once. Sequencing used formalin-fixed, paraffin-embedded tissue. The receptors stem from a male donor with melanoma. CDR3s include the opening cysteine and the closing phenylalanine or tryptophan. The order of the fields is J gene, D gene, V gene, clone size, CDR3 DNA, CDR3 protein. The D gene is left open where the match is weak. Rows may omit the clone size; those that give it use once, few, many or a size class.

j_gene: TRBJ1-6
d_gene: TRBD1
v_gene: TRBV7-8
abundance: .
CDR3nt: TGTGCCAGCAGCTTAGGTCAGGGGGGCTCTAGATCACCCCTCCACTTT
CDR3aa: CASSLGQGGSRSPLHF

j_gene: TRBJ2-1
d_gene: .
v_gene: TRBV9
abundance: .
CDR3nt: TGTGCCAGCAGCACCGACTCGTACAATGAGCAGTTCTTC
CDR3aa: CASSTDSYNEQFF

j_gene: TRBJ2-7
d_gene: TRBD1
v_gene: TRBV10-3
abundance: medium-sized
CDR3nt: TGTGCCACCAGGACAGGGGTTTCCTACGAGCAGTACTTC
CDR3aa: CATRTGVSYEQYF

j_gene: TRBJ2-2
d_gene: .
v_gene: TRBV11-3
abundance: .
CDR3nt: TGTGCCAGCGGCTCCGATAACACCGGGGAGCTGTTTTTT
CDR3aa: CASGSDNTGELFF

j_gene: TRBJ1-1
d_gene: .
v_gene: TRBV10-3
abundance: .
CDR3nt: TGTGCCATCAGAGGGGGAGCGGGGTCCGGCACTGAAGCTTTCTTT
CDR3aa: CAIRGGAGSGTEAFF

j_gene: TRBJ1-1
d_gene: .
v_gene: TRBV23-1
abundance: .
CDR3nt: TGCGCCAGCAGTCAATCGACGGGTTTCACTGAAGCTTTCTTT
CDR3aa: CASSQSTGFTEAFF

j_gene: TRBJ2-7
d_gene: .
v_gene: TRBV18
abundance: .
CDR3nt: TGTGCCAGCTCATACACTTACGAGCAGTACTTC
CDR3aa: CASSYTYEQYF

j_gene: TRBJ1-4
d_gene: .
v_gene: TRBV19
abundance: once
CDR3nt: TGTGCCAGTAGTGACAGGAGGAAGGCTCTAAATGAAAAACTGTTTTTT
CDR3aa: CASSDRRKALNEKLFF

j_gene: TRBJ2-5
d_gene: .
v_gene: TRBV7-9
abundance: .
CDR3nt: TGTGCCAGCAGCTTAAAGGGCAGGGGAATTGAGACCCAGTACTTC
CDR3aa: CASSLKGRGIETQYF

j_gene: TRBJ2-5
d_gene: .
v_gene: TRBV3-1/TRBV3-2
abundance: .
CDR3nt: TGTGCCAGCAGCCCGGGCAGGGCTTTGGAGACCCAGTACTTC
CDR3aa: CASSPGRALETQYF

j_gene: TRBJ2-1
d_gene: TRBD1
v_gene: TRBV7-3
abundance: .
CDR3nt: TGTGCCAGCAGCTCGGGACAGGGGTACAATGAGCAGTTCTTC
CDR3aa: CASSSGQGYNEQFF

j_gene: TRBJ1-1
d_gene: TRBD1
v_gene: TRBV11-1
abundance: .
CDR3nt: TGTGCCAGCCGGTCTCTTAACAGGGGGCTTCTGACTTTCTTT
CDR3aa: CASRSLNRGLLTFF

j_gene: TRBJ2-3
d_gene: TRBD1
v_gene: TRBV7-8
abundance: .
CDR3nt: TGTGCCAGCAGCTTAGTTTTCAGGGGGCCGACAGATACGCAGTATTTT
CDR3aa: CASSLVFRGPTDTQYF

j_gene: TRBJ2-3
d_gene: .
v_gene: TRBV5-1
abundance: .
CDR3nt: TGCGCCAGCAGCTCCCGGGGAAGTGAGGATACGCAGTATTTT
CDR3aa: CASSSRGSEDTQYF

j_gene: TRBJ2-5
d_gene: TRBD2
v_gene: TRBV29-1
abundance: .
CDR3nt: TGCAGCGTTGTTCTAGCGGTCCAAGAGACCCAGTACTTC
CDR3aa: CSVVLAVQETQYF

j_gene: TRBJ2-3
d_gene: .
v_gene: TRBV11-3
abundance: .
CDR3nt: TGTGCCAGCAGCTTAGGGGGGGGCGGCACAGATACGCAGTATTTT
CDR3aa: CASSLGGGGTDTQYF

j_gene: TRBJ2-7
d_gene: TRBD1
v_gene: TRBV14
abundance: .
CDR3nt: TGTGCCAGCAGCCAAGAGAAAGGGGGCCGTTACGAGCAGTACTTC
CDR3aa: CASSQEKGGRYEQYF

j_gene: TRBJ1-6
d_gene: .
v_gene: TRBV27
abundance: large
CDR3nt: TGTGCCAGCAGTTGGGATAAGCCGGGACCGAATAATTCACCCCTCCACTTT
CDR3aa: CASSWDKPGPNNSPLHF

j_gene: TRBJ2-5
d_gene: TRBD2
v_gene: TRBV11-2
abundance: .
CDR3nt: TGTGCCAGCAGCTTAGTTAGCGGGGTCAAAGAGACCCAGTACTTC
CDR3aa: CASSLVSGVKETQYF

j_gene: TRBJ2-3
d_gene: TRBD2
v_gene: TRBV19
abundance: .
CDR3nt: TGTGCCAGTAGTCACTCTAGCGGGGGCTTCGGTTCCACAGATACGCAGTATTTT
CDR3aa: CASSHSSGGFGSTDTQYF

j_gene: TRBJ2-3
d_gene: .
v_gene: TRBV7-8
abundance: few
CDR3nt: TGTGCCAGCAGCTTTGCGGACACAGATACGCAGTATTTT
CDR3aa: CASSFADTDTQYF

j_gene: TRBJ2-1
d_gene: TRBD1
v_gene: TRBV14
abundance: few
CDR3nt: TGTGCCAGCAGCCAAGCCGCAGGGGGTGGCAATGAGCAGTTCTTC
CDR3aa: CASSQAAGGGNEQFF

j_gene: TRBJ1-6
d_gene: .
v_gene: TRBV21-1
abundance: .
CDR3nt: TGTGCCAGCAGCAAAGTGGGGGAAGGGTTATTAATTCAGACCCTCCACTTT
CDR3aa: CASSKVGEGLLIQTLHF

j_gene: TRBJ2-7
d_gene: .
v_gene: TRBV12-3/TRBV12-4
abundance: .
CDR3nt: TGTGCCAGCAGTTTAGGACATTCCTACGAGCAGTACTTC
CDR3aa: CASSLGHSYEQYF

j_gene: TRBJ2-3
d_gene: TRBD2
v_gene: TRBV7-7
abundance: once
CDR3nt: TGTGCCAGCAGCCAGGGACTAGCGGGGGATACGCAGTATTTT
CDR3aa: CASSQGLAGDTQYF

j_gene: TRBJ2-2
d_gene: TRBD2
v_gene: TRBV4-2
abundance: .
CDR3nt: TGTGCCAGCAGCCACGGGGGGGGGAACACCGGGGAGCTGTTTTTT
CDR3aa: CASSHGGGNTGELFF

j_gene: TRBJ2-1
d_gene: .
v_gene: TRBV7-3
abundance: few
CDR3nt: TGTGCCAGCAGCTTCGCGGGACTCAATGAGCAGTTCTTC
CDR3aa: CASSFAGLNEQFF

j_gene: TRBJ1-2
d_gene: .
v_gene: TRBV6-5
abundance: few
CDR3nt: TGTGCCAGCAGTTACCGGGACTTCGTCGGTGGCTACACCTTC
CDR3aa: CASSYRDFVGGYTF

j_gene: TRBJ2-7
d_gene: .
v_gene: TRBV14
abundance: .
CDR3nt: TGTGCCAGCAGCCAAGATATTCCCCCCCACGAGCAGTACTTC
CDR3aa: CASSQDIPPHEQYF

j_gene: TRBJ2-2
d_gene: TRBD1
v_gene: TRBV28
abundance: .
CDR3nt: TGTGCCAGCAGTCTGACAGGGGTCCACACCGGGGAGCTGTTTTTT
CDR3aa: CASSLTGVHTGELFF

j_gene: TRBJ2-5
d_gene: .
v_gene: TRBV29-1
abundance: .
CDR3nt: TGCAGCGTTACTGCCCTGGGGCCCCAAGAGACCCAGTACTTC
CDR3aa: CSVTALGPQETQYF

j_gene: TRBJ1-3
d_gene: .
v_gene: TRBV20-1
abundance: .
CDR3nt: TGCAGTGCTAGAATCCGAGACACCATATATTTT
CDR3aa: CSARIRDTIYF

j_gene: TRBJ2-2
d_gene: TRBD2
v_gene: TRBV7-2
abundance: .
CDR3nt: TGTGCCAGCAGCCCAAGCGGGGGCCACCGATCGAACACCGGGGAACTGTTTTTT
CDR3aa: CASSPSGGHRSNTGELFF

j_gene: TRBJ2-5
d_gene: TRBD2
v_gene: TRBV7-6
abundance: once
CDR3nt: TGTGCCAGCAGCTTAGGGGCGAGCGGGGGAATCCAAGAGACCCAGTACTTC
CDR3aa: CASSLGASGGIQETQYF

j_gene: TRBJ1-5
d_gene: .
v_gene: TRBV12-3/TRBV12-4
abundance: .
CDR3nt: TGTGCCAGCAGTCTGCGGGGATTTCAGCCCCAGCATTTT
CDR3aa: CASSLRGFQPQHF

j_gene: TRBJ1-5
d_gene: .
v_gene: TRBV28
abundance: .
CDR3nt: TGTGCCAGCAGTTTAATCCAGGGGCGGTGGCCCCAGCATTTT
CDR3aa: CASSLIQGRWPQHF

j_gene: TRBJ1-1
d_gene: TRBD1
v_gene: TRBV28
abundance: .
CDR3nt: TGTGCCAGCAGTTCCGGGGACAGCACTGAAGCTTTCTTT
CDR3aa: CASSSGDSTEAFF

j_gene: TRBJ2-2
d_gene: .
v_gene: TRBV19
abundance: .
CDR3nt: TGTGCCAGCCGATTGGCCTGGAATGGCGGGGAGCTGTTTTTT
CDR3aa: CASRLAWNGGELFF

j_gene: TRBJ1-5
d_gene: .
v_gene: TRBV5-1
abundance: few
CDR3nt: TGCGCCAGCAGCTTGTTCGTCGGTCAGCCCCAGCATTTT
CDR3aa: CASSLFVGQPQHF

j_gene: TRBJ2-3
d_gene: .
v_gene: TRBV5-1
abundance: .
CDR3nt: TGCGCCAGCAGCTTGAGCACAGATACGCAGTATTTT
CDR3aa: CASSLSTDTQYF

j_gene: TRBJ2-2
d_gene: .
v_gene: TRBV11-3
abundance: .
CDR3nt: TGTGCCAGCAGCGCCGTGCAGGGGAACACCGGGGAGCTGTTTTTT
CDR3aa: CASSAVQGNTGELFF

j_gene: TRBJ1-1
d_gene: .
v_gene: TRBV30
abundance: .
CDR3nt: TGTGCCGCCCTTGGAGAAAGCAACACTGAAGCTTTCTTT
CDR3aa: CAALGESNTEAFF

j_gene: TRBJ2-7
d_gene: .
v_gene: TRBV6-5
abundance: .
CDR3nt: TGTGCCAGCGGACGGGACGTAGGATACGAGCAGTACTTC
CDR3aa: CASGRDVGYEQYF

j_gene: TRBJ1-2
d_gene: .
v_gene: TRBV9
abundance: .
CDR3nt: TGTGCCAGCAGCGTAGAGGGGGTGGGAGGCTACACCTTC
CDR3aa: CASSVEGVGGYTF

j_gene: TRBJ1-3
d_gene: TRBD1
v_gene: TRBV7-9
abundance: .
CDR3nt: TGTGCCAGCAGCTCCACAGGGGGCTCTGGAAACACCATATATTTT
CDR3aa: CASSSTGGSGNTIYF

j_gene: TRBJ1-4
d_gene: TRBD1
v_gene: TRBV2
abundance: once
CDR3nt: TGTGCCAGCAGAAACCCCTACTTGGAGGGACAGGAAAAACTGTTTTTT
CDR3aa: CASRNPYLEGQEKLFF

j_gene: TRBJ2-7
d_gene: .
v_gene: TRBV15
abundance: .
CDR3nt: TGTGCCACCAGCAGATCACGAGGAAGCCTTACTTCCTACGAGCAGTACTTC
CDR3aa: CATSRSRGSLTSYEQYF

j_gene: TRBJ2-4
d_gene: .
v_gene: TRBV5-1
abundance: .
CDR3nt: TGCGCCAGCAGCTTGGCCGGCGGGGATGGGTCCAAAAACATTCAGTACTTC
CDR3aa: CASSLAGGDGSKNIQYF

j_gene: TRBJ1-6
d_gene: TRBD1
v_gene: TRBV9
abundance: .
CDR3nt: TGTGCCAGCAGCTTAGGGGGCTCCGGGACAGGGACGGCCCCCCTCCACTTT
CDR3aa: CASSLGGSGTGTAPLHF

j_gene: TRBJ1-1
d_gene: .
v_gene: TRBV10-3
abundance: .
CDR3nt: TGTGCCATCAGTGAGTCACGGGACCCGAGAGGCACTGAAGCTTTCTTT
CDR3aa: CAISESRDPRGTEAFF

j_gene: TRBJ1-3
d_gene: .
v_gene: TRBV9
abundance: .
CDR3nt: TGTGCCAGCAGCGTAGCTCTGCGGGGAAATACCATATATTTT
CDR3aa: CASSVALRGNTIYF

j_gene: TRBJ2-2
d_gene: TRBD2
v_gene: TRBV7-8
abundance: .
CDR3nt: TGTGCCAGCACCCCCCTAGCGGGGGGGAACACCGGGGAGCTGTTTTTT
CDR3aa: CASTPLAGGNTGELFF

j_gene: TRBJ2-2
d_gene: .
v_gene: TRBV3-1/TRBV3-2
abundance: .
CDR3nt: TGTGCCAGCAGCCAAGCCACCCCCTTCGTTTTTAAATTTCGGTTCGGGCGCGACGGGGAGCTGTTTTTT
CDR3aa: CASSQATPFVFKFRFGRDGELFF

j_gene: TRBJ1-6
d_gene: .
v_gene: TRBV7-9
abundance: few
CDR3nt: TGTGCCAGCAGCTCGGAGCGGGGGGGTCAGGATAATTCACCCCTCCACTTT
CDR3aa: CASSSERGGQDNSPLHF